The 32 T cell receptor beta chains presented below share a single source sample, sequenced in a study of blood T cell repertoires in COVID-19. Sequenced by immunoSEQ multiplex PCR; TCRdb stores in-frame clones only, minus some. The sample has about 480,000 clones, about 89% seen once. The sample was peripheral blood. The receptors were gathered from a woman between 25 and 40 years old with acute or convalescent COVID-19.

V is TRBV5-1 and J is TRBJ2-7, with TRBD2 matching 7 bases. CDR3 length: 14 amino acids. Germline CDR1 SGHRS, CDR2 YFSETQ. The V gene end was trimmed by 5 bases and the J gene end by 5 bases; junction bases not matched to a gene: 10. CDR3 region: CASRLLANGHEQYF. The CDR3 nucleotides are TGCGCCAGCAGATTACTAGCGAACGGCCACGAGCAGTACTTC. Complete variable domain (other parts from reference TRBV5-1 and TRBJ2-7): KAGVTQTPRYLIKTRGQQVTLSCSPISGHRSVSWYQQTPGQGLQFLFEYFSETQRNKGNFPGRFSGRQFSNSRSEMNVSTLELGDSALYLCASRLLANGHEQYFGPGTRLTVT.

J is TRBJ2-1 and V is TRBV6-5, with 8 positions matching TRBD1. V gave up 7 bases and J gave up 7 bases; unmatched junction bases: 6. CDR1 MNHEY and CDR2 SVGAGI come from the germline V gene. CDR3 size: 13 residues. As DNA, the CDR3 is TGTGCCAGCACCGTGGACAGGGTAAATGAGCAGTTCTTC. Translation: CASTVDRVNEQFF.

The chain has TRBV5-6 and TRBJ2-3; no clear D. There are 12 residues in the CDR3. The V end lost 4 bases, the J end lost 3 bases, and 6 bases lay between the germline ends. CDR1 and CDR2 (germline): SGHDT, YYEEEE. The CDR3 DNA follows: TGTGCCAGCAGCCAGTTTACAGATACGCAGTATTTT. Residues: CASSQFTDTQYF.

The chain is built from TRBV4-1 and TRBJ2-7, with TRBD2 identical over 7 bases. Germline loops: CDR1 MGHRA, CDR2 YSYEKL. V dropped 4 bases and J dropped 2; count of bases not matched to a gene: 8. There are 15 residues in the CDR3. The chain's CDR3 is CASSRLGLPTYEQYF. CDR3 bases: TGCGCCAGCAGCCGATTGGGACTACCAACCTACGAGCAGTACTTC.

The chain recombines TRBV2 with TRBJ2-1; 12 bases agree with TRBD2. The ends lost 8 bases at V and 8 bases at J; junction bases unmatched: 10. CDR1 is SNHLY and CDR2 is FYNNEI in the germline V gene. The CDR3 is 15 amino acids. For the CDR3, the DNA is TGTGCCAGCGCTAGCGGGGGGGCCAGGCAGGATGAGCAGTTCTTC. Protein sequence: CASASGGARQDEQFF.

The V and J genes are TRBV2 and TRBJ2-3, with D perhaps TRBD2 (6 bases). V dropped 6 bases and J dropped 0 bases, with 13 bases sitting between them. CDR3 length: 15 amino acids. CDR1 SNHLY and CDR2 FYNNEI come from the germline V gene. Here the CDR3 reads CASSQIGTSTDTQYF. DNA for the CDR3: TGTGCCAGCAGCCAGATTGGGACTAGCACAGATACGCAGTATTTT.

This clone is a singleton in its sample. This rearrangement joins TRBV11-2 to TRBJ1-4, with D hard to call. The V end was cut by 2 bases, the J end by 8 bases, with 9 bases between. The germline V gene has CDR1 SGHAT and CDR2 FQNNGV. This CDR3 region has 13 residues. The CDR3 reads CASSLWAKEKLFF. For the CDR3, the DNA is TGTGCCAGCAGCTTATGGGCGAAGGAAAAACTGTTTTTT.

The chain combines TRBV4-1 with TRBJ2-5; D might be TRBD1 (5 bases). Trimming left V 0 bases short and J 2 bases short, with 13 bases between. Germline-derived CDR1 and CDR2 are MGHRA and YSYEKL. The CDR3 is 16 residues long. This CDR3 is CASSQEPLAGQETQYF. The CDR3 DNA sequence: TGCGCCAGCAGCCAAGAACCCCTTGCAGGGCAAGAGACCCAGTACTTC.

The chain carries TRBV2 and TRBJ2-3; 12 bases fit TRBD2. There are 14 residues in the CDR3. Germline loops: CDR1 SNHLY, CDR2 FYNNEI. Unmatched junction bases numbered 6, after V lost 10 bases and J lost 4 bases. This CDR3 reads CATLTSGGSDTQYF. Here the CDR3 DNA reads TGTGCCACCTTGACTAGCGGGGGATCAGATACGCAGTATTTT.

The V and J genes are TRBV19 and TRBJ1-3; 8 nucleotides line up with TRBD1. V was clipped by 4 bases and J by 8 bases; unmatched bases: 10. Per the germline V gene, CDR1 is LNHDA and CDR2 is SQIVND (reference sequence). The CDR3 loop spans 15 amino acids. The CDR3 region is CASSTQTQGADTIYF. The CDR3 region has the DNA TGTGCCAGTAGTACTCAGACGCAGGGGGCGGACACCATATATTTT.

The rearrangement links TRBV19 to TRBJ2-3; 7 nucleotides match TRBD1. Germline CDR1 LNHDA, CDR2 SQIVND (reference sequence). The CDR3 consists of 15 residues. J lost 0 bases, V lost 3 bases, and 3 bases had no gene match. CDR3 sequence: CASSIRTGSTDTQYF. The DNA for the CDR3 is TGTGCCAGTAGTATCAGGACAGGTAGCACAGATACGCAGTATTTT.

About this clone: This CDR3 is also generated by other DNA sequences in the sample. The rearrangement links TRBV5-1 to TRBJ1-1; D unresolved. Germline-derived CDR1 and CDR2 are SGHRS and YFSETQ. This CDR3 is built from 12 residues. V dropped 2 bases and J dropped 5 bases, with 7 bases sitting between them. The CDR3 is CASSFGGTEAFF. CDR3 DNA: TGCGCCAGCAGCTTCGGAGGGACTGAAGCTTTCTTT.

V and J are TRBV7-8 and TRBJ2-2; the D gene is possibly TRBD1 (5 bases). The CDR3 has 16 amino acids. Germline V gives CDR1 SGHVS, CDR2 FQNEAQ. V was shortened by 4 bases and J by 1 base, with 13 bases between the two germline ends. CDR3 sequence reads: CASSSTVSRNTGELFF. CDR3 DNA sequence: TGTGCCAGCAGCTCGACAGTATCCCGGAACACCGGGGAGCTGTTTTTT.

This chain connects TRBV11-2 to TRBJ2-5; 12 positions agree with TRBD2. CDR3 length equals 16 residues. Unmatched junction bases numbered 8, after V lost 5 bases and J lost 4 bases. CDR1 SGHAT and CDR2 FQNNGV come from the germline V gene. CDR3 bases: TGTGCCAGCAGCCCTCCTAGCGGGGGGGTCGGAGAGACCCAGTACTTC. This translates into CASSPPSGGVGETQYF. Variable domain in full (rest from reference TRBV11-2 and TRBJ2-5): EAGVAQSPRYKIIEKRQSVAFWCNPISGHATLYWYQQILGQGPKLLIQFQNNGVVDDSQLPKDRFSAERLKGVDSTLKIQPAKLEDSAVYLCASSPPSGGVGETQYFGPGTRLLVL.

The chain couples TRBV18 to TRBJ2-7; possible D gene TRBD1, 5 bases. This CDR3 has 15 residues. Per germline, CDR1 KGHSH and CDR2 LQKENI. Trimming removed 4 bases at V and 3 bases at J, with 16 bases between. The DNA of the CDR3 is TGTGCCAGCTCACTGACGACAGCTATCTTCTACGAGCAGTACTTC. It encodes CASSLTTAIFYEQYF.

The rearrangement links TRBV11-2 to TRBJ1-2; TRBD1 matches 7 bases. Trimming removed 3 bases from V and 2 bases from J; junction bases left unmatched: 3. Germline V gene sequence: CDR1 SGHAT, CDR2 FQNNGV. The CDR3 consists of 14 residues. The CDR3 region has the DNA TGTGCCAGCAGCTTTGGCAGGGGGAACTATGGCTACACCTTC. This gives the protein CASSFGRGNYGYTF.

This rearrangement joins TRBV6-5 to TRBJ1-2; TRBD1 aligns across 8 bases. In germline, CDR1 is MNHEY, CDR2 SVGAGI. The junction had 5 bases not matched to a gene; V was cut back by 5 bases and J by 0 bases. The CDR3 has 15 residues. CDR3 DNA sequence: TGTGCCAGCAGTCTGTGGACAGGGACTAACTATGGCTACACCTTC. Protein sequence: CASSLWTGTNYGYTF.

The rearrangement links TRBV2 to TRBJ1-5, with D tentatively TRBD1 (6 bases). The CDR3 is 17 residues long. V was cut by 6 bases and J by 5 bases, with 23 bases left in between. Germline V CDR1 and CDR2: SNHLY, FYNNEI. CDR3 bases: TGTGCCAGCAGCCAACCCCGGGGGGCAGGGGACGATCAGCCCCAGCATTTT. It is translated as CASSQPRGAGDDQPQHF.

DNA of the CDR3: TGTGCCTGGACCGCTGGACAGTCAAATCAGCCCCAGCATTTT. Protein product: CAWTAGQSNQPQHF. The V call is TRBV30, the J call TRBJ1-5, with D possibly being TRBD1 (6 bases). CDR3 size: 14 residues. With 4 bases removed from V and 4 bases from J, the gap between germline ends came to 14 bases. The germline gives CDR1 GTSNPN, CDR2 SVGIG (reference sequence).

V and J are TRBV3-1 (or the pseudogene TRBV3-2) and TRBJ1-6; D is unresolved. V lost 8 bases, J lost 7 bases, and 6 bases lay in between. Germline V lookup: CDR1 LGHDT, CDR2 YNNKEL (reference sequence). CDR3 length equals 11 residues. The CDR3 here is CASSGNSPLHF. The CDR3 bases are TGTGCCAGCTCGGGGAATTCACCCCTCCACTTT.

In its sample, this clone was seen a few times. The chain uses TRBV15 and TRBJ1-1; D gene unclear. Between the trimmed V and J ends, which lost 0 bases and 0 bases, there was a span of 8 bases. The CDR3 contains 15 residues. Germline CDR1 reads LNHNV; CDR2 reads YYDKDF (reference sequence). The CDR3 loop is CATSRDARMNTEAFF. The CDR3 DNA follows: TGTGCCACCAGCAGAGATGCGAGGATGAACACTGAAGCTTTCTTT.

CDR3 nucleotide sequence: TGTGCCAGCAGCCCCGAAGAGGGAATAAGATTGAACACCGGGGAGCTGTTTTTT. It is translated as CASSPEEGIRLNTGELFF. The V and J genes are TRBV4-2 and TRBJ2-2, with D possibly matching TRBD2 (5 bases). V lost 4 bases, J lost 1 base, and 19 bases lay in between. This CDR3 comprises 18 residues. In germline, CDR1 is LGHNA, CDR2 YNFKEQ.

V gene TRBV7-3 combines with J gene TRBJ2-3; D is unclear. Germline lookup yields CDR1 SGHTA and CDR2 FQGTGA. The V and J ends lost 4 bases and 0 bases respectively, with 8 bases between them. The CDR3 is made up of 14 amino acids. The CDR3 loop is CASSWSGSTDTQYF. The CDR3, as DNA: TGTGCCAGCAGCTGGTCAGGAAGCACAGATACGCAGTATTTT.

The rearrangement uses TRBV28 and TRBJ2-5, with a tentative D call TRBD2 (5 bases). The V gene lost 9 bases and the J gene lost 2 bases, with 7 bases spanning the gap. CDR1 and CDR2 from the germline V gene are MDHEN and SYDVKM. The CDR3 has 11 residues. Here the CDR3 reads CASREQETQYF. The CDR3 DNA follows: TGTGCCAGTAGGGAGCAAGAGACCCAGTACTTC.

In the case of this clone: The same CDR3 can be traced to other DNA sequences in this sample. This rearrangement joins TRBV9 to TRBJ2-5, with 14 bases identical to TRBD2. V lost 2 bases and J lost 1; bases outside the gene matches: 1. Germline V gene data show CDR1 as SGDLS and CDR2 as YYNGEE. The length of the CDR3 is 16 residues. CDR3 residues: CASSVGTSGGQETQYF. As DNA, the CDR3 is TGTGCCAGCAGCGTTGGGACTAGCGGGGGCCAAGAGACCCAGTACTTC.

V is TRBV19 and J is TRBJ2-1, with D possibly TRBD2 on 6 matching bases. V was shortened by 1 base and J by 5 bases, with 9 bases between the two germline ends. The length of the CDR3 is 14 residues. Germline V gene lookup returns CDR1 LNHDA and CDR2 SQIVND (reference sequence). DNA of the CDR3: TGTGCCAGTAGTATAGGGCTAGCGCACAATGAGCAGTTCTTC. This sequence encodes CASSIGLAHNEQFF.

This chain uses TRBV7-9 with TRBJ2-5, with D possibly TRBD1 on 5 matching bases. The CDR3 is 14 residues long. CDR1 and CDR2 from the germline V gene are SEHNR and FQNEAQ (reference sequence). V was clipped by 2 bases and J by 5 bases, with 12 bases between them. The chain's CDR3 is CASSLRQQVETQYF. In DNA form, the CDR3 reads TGTGCCAGCAGCTTACGACAACAGGTGGAGACCCAGTACTTC.

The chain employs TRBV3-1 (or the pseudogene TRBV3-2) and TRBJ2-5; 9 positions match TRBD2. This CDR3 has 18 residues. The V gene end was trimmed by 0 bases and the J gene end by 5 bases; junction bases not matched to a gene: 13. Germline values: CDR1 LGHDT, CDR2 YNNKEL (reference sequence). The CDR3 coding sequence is TGTGCCAGCAGCCAAGAATTGGGGAGGAGCGGGGGGACCGAGACCCAGTACTTC. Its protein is CASSQELGRSGGTETQYF.

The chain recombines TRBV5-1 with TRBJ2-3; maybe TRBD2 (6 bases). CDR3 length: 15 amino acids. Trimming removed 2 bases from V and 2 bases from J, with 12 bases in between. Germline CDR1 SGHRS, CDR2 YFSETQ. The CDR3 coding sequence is TGCGCCAGCAGCTTCCTTAGCGGCCTCACAGATACGCAGTATTTT. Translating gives CASSFLSGLTDTQYF. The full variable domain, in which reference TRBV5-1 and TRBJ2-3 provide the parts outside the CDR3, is KAGVTQTPRYLIKTRGQQVTLSCSPISGHRSVSWYQQTPGQGLQFLFEYFSETQRNKGNFPGRFSGRQFSNSRSEMNVSTLELGDSALYLCASSFLSGLTDTQYFGPGTRLTVL.

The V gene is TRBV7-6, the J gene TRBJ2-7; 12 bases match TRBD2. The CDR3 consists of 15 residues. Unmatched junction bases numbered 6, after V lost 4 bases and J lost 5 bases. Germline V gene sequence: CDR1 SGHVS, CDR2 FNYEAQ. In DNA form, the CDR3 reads TGTGCCAGCAGCTCAAACCCTAGCGGGGGGGACGAGCAGTACTTC. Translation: CASSSNPSGGDEQYF.

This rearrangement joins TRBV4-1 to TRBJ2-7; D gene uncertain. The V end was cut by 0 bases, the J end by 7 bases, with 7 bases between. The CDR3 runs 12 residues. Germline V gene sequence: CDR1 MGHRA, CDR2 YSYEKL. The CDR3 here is CASSQDYVEQYF. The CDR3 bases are TGCGCCAGCAGCCAAGACTATGTGGAGCAGTACTTC.

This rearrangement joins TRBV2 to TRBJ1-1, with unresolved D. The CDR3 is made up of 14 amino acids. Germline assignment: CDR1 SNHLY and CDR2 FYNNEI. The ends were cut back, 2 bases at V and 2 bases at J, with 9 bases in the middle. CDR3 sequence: CASSEFVLNTEAFF. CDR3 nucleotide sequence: TGTGCCAGCAGTGAATTTGTCTTAAACACTGAAGCTTTCTTT. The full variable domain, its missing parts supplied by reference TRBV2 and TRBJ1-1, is EPEVTQTPSHQVTQMGQEVILRCVPISNHLYFYWYRQILGQKVEFLVSFYNNEISEKSEIFDDQFSVERPDGSNFTLKIRSTKLEDSAMYFCASSEFVLNTEAFFGQGTRLTVV.